These 14 T cell receptor beta chains were sequenced from one sample in a study of T cell repertoires in cytomegalovirus infection. TCRdb fed the reads into MiXCR, producing one record per CDR3 protein. Here the sample spans hundreds of thousands of distinct CDR3 sequences, 10% to 12% being singletons. The sample was PBMCs. These receptors were collected from a human donor in good health (CMV status not recorded). Some clones in this sample may be carry-over from other donors' samples.

The V gene is TRBV20-1, the J gene TRBJ2-3, with 7 bases identical to TRBD2. Germline V gene data show CDR1 as DFQATT and CDR2 as SNEGSKA (reference sequence). The CDR3 sequence is 15 residues long. Trimming took 6 bases from V and 3 from J; bases not matched to a gene: 12. CDR3 loop: CSAPEGSGPTDTQYF. The CDR3 region has the DNA TGCAGTGCCCCGGAGGGTAGCGGGCCTACAGATACGCAGTATTTT.

This clonotype was recorded at least ten times. The chain employs TRBV7-2 and TRBJ2-3; 8 positions agree with TRBD2. From germline, CDR1 is SGHTA and CDR2 FQGNSA. This CDR3 is built from 15 residues. Unmatched junction bases numbered 5, after V lost 3 bases and J lost 3 bases. The CDR3 loop reads CASSFSGIITDTQYF. In DNA form, the CDR3 reads TGTGCCAGCAGCTTTAGCGGGATAATTACAGATACGCAGTATTTT.

This clonotype was recorded at least ten times. The V gene is TRBV6-2 or TRBV6-3, the J gene TRBJ1-2, with D possibly TRBD1 on 6 matching bases. The V end was cut by 0 bases, the J end by 5 bases, with 10 bases between. The germline V gene has CDR1 MNHEY and CDR2 SVGEGT. This CDR3 is 14 amino acids long. Here the CDR3 DNA reads TGTGCCAGCAGTTACTCGAACAGGGCATATGGCTACACCTTC. This codes for CASSYSNRAYGYTF.

This clonotype showed up many times. CDR3 sequence reads: CASSFTEAAGYTF. CDR3 nucleotides: TGTGCCAGCAGCTTCACCGAAGCCGCGGGCTACACCTTC. The chain combines TRBV11-2 with TRBJ1-2; D call uncertain. CDR3 length equals 13 residues. The V end was cut by 3 bases, the J end by 8 bases, with 13 bases between. Germline lookup yields CDR1 SGHAT and CDR2 FQNNGV. Supplemented by reference TRBV11-2 and TRBJ1-2, the full variable domain reads EAGVAQSPRYKIIEKRQSVAFWCNPISGHATLYWYQQILGQGPKLLIQFQNNGVVDDSQLPKDRFSAERLKGVDSTLKIQPAKLEDSAVYLCASSFTEAAGYTFGSGTRLTVV.

This clonotype has just a few counts. This chain links TRBV7-3 with TRBJ2-1; the D gene is possibly TRBD1 (6 bases). Germline V gene data show CDR1 as SGHTA and CDR2 as FQGTGA. V lost 5 bases to trimming and J lost 7 bases, with 12 bases between them. This CDR3 contains 13 residues. DNA of the CDR3: TGTGCCAGCAGCGTACAGGGCTGGAATGAGCAGTTCTTC. Protein product: CASSVQGWNEQFF.

This clonotype was counted a few times. The V call is TRBV2, the J call TRBJ2-7; D unclear. The CDR3 has 14 amino acids. Germline values: CDR1 SNHLY, CDR2 FYNNEI. Trimming took off 0 bases at V and 6 bases at J, with 12 bases between the two ends. CDR3 amino acids: CASSEALKLGEQYF. The CDR3 DNA follows: TGTGCCAGCAGTGAAGCCCTGAAGCTGGGCGAGCAGTACTTC. Based on the CDR3 plus reference TRBV2 and TRBJ2-7, the full variable domain is EPEVTQTPSHQVTQMGQEVILRCVPISNHLYFYWYRQILGQKVEFLVSFYNNEISEKSEIFDDQFSVERPDGSNFTLKIRSTKLEDSAMYFCASSEALKLGEQYFGPGTRLTVT.

This clonotype has just a few counts. V usage is TRBV28 and J usage is TRBJ2-3; 9 positions match TRBD1. The CDR3 runs to 15 residues. V lost 7 bases and J lost 2; bases outside the gene matches: 7. Per germline, CDR1 MDHEN and CDR2 SYDVKM. For the CDR3, the DNA is TGTGCCAGCATTCGGGACAGGGTGTTCACAGATACGCAGTATTTT. Translation gives CASIRDRVFTDTQYF. Supplemented by reference TRBV28 and TRBJ2-3, the full variable domain reads DVKVTQSSRYLVKRTGEKVFLECVQDMDHENMFWYRQDPGLGLRLIYFSYDVKMKEKGDIPEGYSVSREKKERFSLILESASTNQTSMYLCASIRDRVFTDTQYFGPGTRLTVL.

V and J are TRBV11-2 and TRBJ2-7; perhaps TRBD1 as D (5 bases). Germline CDR1 is SGHAT and CDR2 is FQNNGV. Trimming took 8 bases from V and 3 from J, leaving 11 bases between them. This CDR3 has 12 residues. The CDR3 protein is CASLTGGYEQYF. CDR3 in DNA: TGTGCCAGCCTTACAGGCGGCTACGAGCAGTACTTC.

In the case of this clonotype: A clone one base away is much larger, so this may be a read error. This sequence joins TRBV7-6 and TRBJ2-1; D might be TRBD2 (5 bases). CDR1 and CDR2 (germline): SGHVS, FNYEAQ. The V and J ends lost 8 bases and 3 bases respectively, with 14 bases between them. The CDR3 runs 14 residues. CDR3 residues: CASSLVRDYNEQFF. The CDR3 DNA follows: TGTGCCAGCTCCCTCGTCCGGGACTACAATGAGCAGTTCTTC.

Many counts were recorded for this clonotype. This chain uses TRBV19 with TRBJ2-1, with D perhaps being TRBD1 or TRBD2 (5 bases each). The CDR3 consists of 15 residues. Trimming cost V 3 bases and J 9 bases, with 18 bases left between them. The germline V gene has CDR1 LNHDA and CDR2 SQIVND (reference sequence). CDR3 in DNA: TGTGCCAGTAGTATTCTCGGTGGGGGAGTGAGTGAGCAGTTCTTC. It is translated as CASSILGGGVSEQFF.

To note about this clonotype: This sequence may be a read error, since a much larger clone differs from it by one base. This chain connects TRBV5-1 to TRBJ2-1; 10 nucleotides line up with TRBD2. There are 16 residues in the CDR3. Per germline, CDR1 SGHRS and CDR2 YFSETQ. In DNA, the CDR3 is TGCGCCAGCACCCAACGACTAGCGGGCTCCTACAATGAGCAGCTCTTC. Amino acid sequence: CASTQRLAGSYNEQLF.

This clonotype occurred a few times. The chain employs TRBV5-6 and TRBJ2-3; no reliable D call. This CDR3 has 13 amino acids. Germline loops: CDR1 SGHDT, CDR2 YYEEEE. V lost 0 bases and J 4 bases, leaving 6 bases between the germline ends. The chain's CDR3 is CASSLEVSDTQYF. CDR3 DNA sequence: TGTGCCAGCAGCTTGGAAGTATCAGATACGCAGTATTTT.

This clonotype appeared a few times. The chain links TRBV3-1 to TRBJ1-2; D is unclear. The CDR3 extends over 15 amino acids. Germline V lookup: CDR1 LGHDT, CDR2 YNNKEL (reference sequence). V gave up 2 bases and J gave up 8 bases, with 18 bases separating them. This chain's CDR3 is CASSQPLGVGRGYTF. Here the CDR3 DNA reads TGTGCCAGCAGCCAACCCCTGGGAGTCGGCAGGGGCTACACCTTC.

This clonotype showed up just a few times. The J gene is TRBJ1-4, the V gene TRBV20-1, with a tentative D call TRBD1 (5 bases). From germline, CDR1 is DFQATT and CDR2 SNEGSKA (reference sequence). CDR3 length: 12 residues. The ends were cut back, 5 bases at V and 6 bases at J, with 10 bases in the middle. In nucleotides, the CDR3 is TGCAGTGCTCCGGACAATTATGAAAAACTGTTTTTT. Translated: CSAPDNYEKLFF.